This T cell receptor (beta chain) was documented in a study of blood T cell repertoires in COVID-19. Sequencing used immunoSEQ multiplex PCR; TCRdb keeps in-frame clones, though not all of them. The data show more than 75,000 clones, just over 85% seen once. CDR1 and CDR2 from the germline V gene are SGHTA and FQGTGA. The CDR3 loop spans 13 amino acids. The V gene lost 5 bases and the J gene lost 1 base, with 8 bases spanning the gap. The sequencing input was peripheral blood. The chain links TRBV7-3 to TRBJ1-2, with TRBD1 as a possible D gene (6 bases). This sequence originates from a woman of 80 years or more with acute or convalescent COVID-19. Here the CDR3 DNA reads TGTGCCAGCAGCCCACAGGGTAACTATGGCTACACCTTC. It is translated as CASSPQGNYGYTF.